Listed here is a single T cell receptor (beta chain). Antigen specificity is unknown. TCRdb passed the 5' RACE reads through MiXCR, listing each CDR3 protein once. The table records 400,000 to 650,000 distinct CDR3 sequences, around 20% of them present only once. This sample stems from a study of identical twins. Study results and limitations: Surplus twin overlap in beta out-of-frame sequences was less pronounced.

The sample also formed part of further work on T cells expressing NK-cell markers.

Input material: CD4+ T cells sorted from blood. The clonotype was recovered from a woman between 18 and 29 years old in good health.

CDR3 sequence (DNA): TGTGCCAGCAGTGGCCGAACTTCGGGGAGTCACGAGCAGTACTTC. Protein product: CASSGRTSGSHEQYF. The rearrangement joins TRBV12-3 or TRBV12-4 to TRBJ2-7; D may be TRBD2 (5 bases). V dropped 5 bases and J dropped 5 bases, with 19 bases sitting between them. CDR3 length equals 15 residues.